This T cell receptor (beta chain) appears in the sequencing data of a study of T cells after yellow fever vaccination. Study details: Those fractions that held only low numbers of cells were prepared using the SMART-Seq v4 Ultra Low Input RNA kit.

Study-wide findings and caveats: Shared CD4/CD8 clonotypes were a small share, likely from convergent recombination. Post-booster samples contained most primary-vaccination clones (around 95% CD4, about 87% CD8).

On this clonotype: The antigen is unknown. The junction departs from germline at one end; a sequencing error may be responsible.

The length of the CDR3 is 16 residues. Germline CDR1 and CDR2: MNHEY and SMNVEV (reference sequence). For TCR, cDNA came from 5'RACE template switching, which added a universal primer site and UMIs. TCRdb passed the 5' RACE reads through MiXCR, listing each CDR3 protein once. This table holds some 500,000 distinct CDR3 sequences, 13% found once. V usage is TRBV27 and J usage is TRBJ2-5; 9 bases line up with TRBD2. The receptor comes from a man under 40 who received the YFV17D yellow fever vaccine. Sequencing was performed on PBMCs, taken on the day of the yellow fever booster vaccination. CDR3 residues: CTSSPASGTSQETQYF. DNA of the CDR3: TGTACCAGCAGTCCAGCTAGCGGGACAAGTCAAGAGACCCAGTACTTC.